The clone carrying this T cell receptor (beta chain) was found a few times. How the authors handled the data: By means of reference gene primer amplification, nucleated cell counts were estimated. The table came from immunoSEQ multiplex PCR; TCRdb's copy has only in-frame clones and leaves some out. That table gives V, J and clone size, and the DNA gave D and trimming. Here the sample spans 90,000 to 150,000 clones, about 85% being singletons. Germline V gives CDR1 LNHDA, CDR2 SQIVND (reference sequence). Trimming removed 4 bases at V and 4 bases at J, with 13 bases between. The CDR3 has 14 amino acids. This sample was included in a study of blood T cell repertoires in COVID-19. The overall study: Acute and convalescent COVID-19 specimens originated in the United States, Italy and Spain.

This sequence was found in a human donor in a cohort sampled during active COVID-19. Sequenced input: peripheral blood. The chain is built from TRBV19 and TRBJ1-1, with a tentative D call TRBD1 (5 bases). The CDR3 DNA reads as TGTGCCAGTAGTAATGGGGACTTGGTCACTGAAGCTTTCTTT. Its protein is CASSNGDLVTEAFF.